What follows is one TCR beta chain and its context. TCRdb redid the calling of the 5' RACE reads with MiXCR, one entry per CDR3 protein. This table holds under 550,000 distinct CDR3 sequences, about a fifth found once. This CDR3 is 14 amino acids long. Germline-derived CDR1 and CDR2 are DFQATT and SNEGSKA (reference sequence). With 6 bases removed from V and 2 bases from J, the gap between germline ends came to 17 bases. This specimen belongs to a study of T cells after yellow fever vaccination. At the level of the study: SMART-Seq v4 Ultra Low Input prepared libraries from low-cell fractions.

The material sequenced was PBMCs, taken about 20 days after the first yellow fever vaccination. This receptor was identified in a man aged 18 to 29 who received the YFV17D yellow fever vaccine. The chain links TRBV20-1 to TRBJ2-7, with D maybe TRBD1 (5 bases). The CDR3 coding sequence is TGCAGTGCGAAGGGGCAAAGGGTAACCTACGAGCAGTACTTC. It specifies CSAKGQRVTYEQYF.